This T cell receptor beta chain was identified during a study of tumor-infiltrating lymphocytes in primary liver carcinoma. The authors made TCR beta cDNA from about 500 ng total RNA with a constant-region primer. Investigators got TCR beta libraries out of three nested multiplex PCR rounds, done with slightly modified ARM-PCR. Primers for the first two PCR rounds were TRBV1-TRBV30 forward primers and a C-beta reverse primer (around 11 cycles per round). TCRdb redid the calling of the multiplex PCR reads with MiXCR, one entry per CDR3 protein. The sample has more than 100,000 distinct CDR3 sequences, 60% to 70% seen once. Investigators took RNA and DNA out together from 20-30 mg of unsorted bulk tissue. This CDR3 is 15 amino acids long. CDR1 LGHNA and CDR2 YNFKEQ come from the germline V gene. This clonotype was detected once.

The sample consisted of liver tumor tissue from sampling region 1. As for subset: tumor region T1, superior pole. V is TRBV4-2 and J is TRBJ2-1; D may correspond to TRBD1 or TRBD2 (5 bases each). This clonotype originated in an older woman with primary liver carcinoma and hepatitis B virus infection. CDR3 nucleotides: TGTGGCAGTAGTCAAGGGGAGACAGACTACAATGAGCAGTTCTTC. Protein sequence: CGSSQGETDYNEQFF.